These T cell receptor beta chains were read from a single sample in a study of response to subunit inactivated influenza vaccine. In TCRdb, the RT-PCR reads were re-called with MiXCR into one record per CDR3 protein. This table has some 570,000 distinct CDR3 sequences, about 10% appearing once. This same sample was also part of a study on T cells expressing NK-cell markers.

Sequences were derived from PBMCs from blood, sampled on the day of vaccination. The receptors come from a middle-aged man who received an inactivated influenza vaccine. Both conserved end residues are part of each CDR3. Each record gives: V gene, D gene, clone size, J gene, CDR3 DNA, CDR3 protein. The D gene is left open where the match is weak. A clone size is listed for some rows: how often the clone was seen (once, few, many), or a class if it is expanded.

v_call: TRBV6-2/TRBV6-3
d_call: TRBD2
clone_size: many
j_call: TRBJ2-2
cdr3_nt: TGTGCCAGCAGCGGACTAGCGGGACACAACACCGGGGAGCTGTTTTTT
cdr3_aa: CASSGLAGHNTGELFF

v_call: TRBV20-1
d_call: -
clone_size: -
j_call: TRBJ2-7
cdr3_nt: TGCAGTGCCCCGGTAGGAGGAACCTACGAGCAGTACTTC
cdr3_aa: CSAPVGGTYEQYF

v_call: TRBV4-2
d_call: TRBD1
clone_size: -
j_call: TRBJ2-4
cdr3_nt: TGTGCCAGCAGCCACGAGGGTCTTACAGGGGGCCGAGCCAAAAACATTCAGTACTTC
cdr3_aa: CASSHEGLTGGRAKNIQYF

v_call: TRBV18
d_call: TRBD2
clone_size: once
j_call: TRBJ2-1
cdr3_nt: TGTGCCAGCTCATACGTAGGAACTAGCGGGAGGTTCCATGAGCAGTTCTTC
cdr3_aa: CASSYVGTSGRFHEQFF

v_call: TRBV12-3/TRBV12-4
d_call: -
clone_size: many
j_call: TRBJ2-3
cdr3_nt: TGTGCCAGCAGTTTAGCAGGCGTAGATACGCAGTATTTT
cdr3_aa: CASSLAGVDTQYF

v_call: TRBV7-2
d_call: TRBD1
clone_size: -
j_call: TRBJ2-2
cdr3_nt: TGTGCCAGCAGCTCCGGGACAGGGAGGGTAACCGGGGAGCTGTTTTTT
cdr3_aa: CASSSGTGRVTGELFF

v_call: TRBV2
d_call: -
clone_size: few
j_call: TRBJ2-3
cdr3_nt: TGTGCCAGCAGTGTGGGGGTACTCTCTAGCACAGATACGCAGTATTTT
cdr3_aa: CASSVGVLSSTDTQYF

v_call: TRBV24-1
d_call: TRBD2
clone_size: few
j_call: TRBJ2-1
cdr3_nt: TGTGCCACCAGTGTAGCGGGAGAGGCTGACAATGAGCAGTTCTTC
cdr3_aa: CATSVAGEADNEQFF

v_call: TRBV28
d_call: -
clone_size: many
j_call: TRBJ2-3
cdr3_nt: TGTGCCAGCAGCCCCACGAAGTTCGGTACGCAGTATTTT
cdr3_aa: CASSPTKFGTQYF

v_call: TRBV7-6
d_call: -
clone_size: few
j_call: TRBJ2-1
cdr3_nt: TGTGCCAGCAGCAACCGGGCCCTCTACAATGAGCAGTTCTTC
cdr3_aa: CASSNRALYNEQFF

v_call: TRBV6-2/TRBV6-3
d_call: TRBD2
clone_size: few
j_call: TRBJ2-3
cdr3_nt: TGTGCCAGCAGGCTGAGCGGGAGTCCAGATACGCAGTATTTT
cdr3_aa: CASRLSGSPDTQYF

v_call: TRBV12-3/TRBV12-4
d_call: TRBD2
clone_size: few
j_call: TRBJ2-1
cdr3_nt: TGTGCCAGCAGTGCCCGGGGACTAGATTACAATGAGCAGTTCTTC
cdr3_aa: CASSARGLDYNEQFF

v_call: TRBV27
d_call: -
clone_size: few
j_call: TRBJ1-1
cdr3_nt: TGTGCCAGCAATCCGGGGGGCCGGAGCACTGAAGCTTTCTTT
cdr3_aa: CASNPGGRSTEAFF

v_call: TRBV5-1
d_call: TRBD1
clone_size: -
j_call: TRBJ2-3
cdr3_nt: TGCGCCAGCAGCTCTAGACCAGGGGGCTACACAGATACGCAGTATTTT
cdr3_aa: CASSSRPGGYTDTQYF

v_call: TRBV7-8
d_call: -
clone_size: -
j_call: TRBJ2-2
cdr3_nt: TGTGCCAGCAGCTGGACGACAACCGCGAACACCGGGGAGCTGTTTTTT
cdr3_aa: CASSWTTTANTGELFF

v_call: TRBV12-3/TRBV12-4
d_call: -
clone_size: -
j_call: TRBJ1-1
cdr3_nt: TGTGCCAGCAGTTTCCTACAGGGAAAGGGCGACACTGAAGCTTTCTTT
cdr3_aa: CASSFLQGKGDTEAFF

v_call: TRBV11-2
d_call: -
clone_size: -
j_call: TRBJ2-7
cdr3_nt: TGTGCCAGCAGCTTAGCAGTCCTCCCCTACGAGCAGTACTTC
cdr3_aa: CASSLAVLPYEQYF

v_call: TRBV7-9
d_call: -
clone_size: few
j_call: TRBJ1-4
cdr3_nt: TGTGCCAGCAGCTTACTGGCAGGCCTGAATGAAAAACTGTTTTTT
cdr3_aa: CASSLLAGLNEKLFF

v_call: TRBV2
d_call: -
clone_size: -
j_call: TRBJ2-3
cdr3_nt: TGTGCCAGCAGTTATAGGGGAGATACGCAGTATTTT
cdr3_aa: CASSYRGDTQYF

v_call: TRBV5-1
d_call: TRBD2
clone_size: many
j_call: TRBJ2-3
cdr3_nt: TGCGCCAGCAGCTTGGGGGCTAGCGGGGGCTCAGATACGCAGTATTTT
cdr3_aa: CASSLGASGGSDTQYF

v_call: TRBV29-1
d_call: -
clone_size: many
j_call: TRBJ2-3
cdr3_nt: TGCAGCGTTGAATCGGCAGGGGCTAGGGGTTACACAGATACGCAGTATTTT
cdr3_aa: CSVESAGARGYTDTQYF

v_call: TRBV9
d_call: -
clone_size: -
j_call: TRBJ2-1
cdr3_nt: TGTGCCAGCAGCGGGGGACTCAATAACAATGAGCAGTTCTTC
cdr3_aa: CASSGGLNNNEQFF

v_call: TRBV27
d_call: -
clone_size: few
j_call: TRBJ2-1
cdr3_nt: TGTGCCAGCAGTTTATACCGGGGGTGGGGGTACAATGAGCAGTTCTTC
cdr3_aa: CASSLYRGWGYNEQFF

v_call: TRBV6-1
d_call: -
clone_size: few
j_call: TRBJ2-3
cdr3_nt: TGTGCCAGCAGCCGAACCCAAGGTGGAACAGATACGCAGTATTTT
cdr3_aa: CASSRTQGGTDTQYF

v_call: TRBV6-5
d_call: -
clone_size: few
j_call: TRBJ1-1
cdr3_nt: TGTGCCAGCAGTTACTCGACGGCCGTGAACACTGAAGCTTTCTTT
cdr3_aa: CASSYSTAVNTEAFF

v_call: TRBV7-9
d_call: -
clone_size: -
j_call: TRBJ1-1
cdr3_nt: TGTGCCAGCAGCTTTGAGGTAGGCGGTGGAAAAGCTTTCTTT
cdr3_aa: CASSFEVGGGKAFF

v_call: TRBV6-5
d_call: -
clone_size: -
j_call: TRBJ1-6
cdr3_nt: TGTGCCAGCAGTTATCGATTCCCAGCGGGACAAAATTCACCCCTCCACTTT
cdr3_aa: CASSYRFPAGQNSPLHF

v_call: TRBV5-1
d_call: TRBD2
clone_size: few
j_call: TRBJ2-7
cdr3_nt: TGCGCCAGCAGCTCCGGGACTAGCCAATCCTACGAGCAGTACTTC
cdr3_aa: CASSSGTSQSYEQYF

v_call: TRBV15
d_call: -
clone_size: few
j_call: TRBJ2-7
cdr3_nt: TGTGCCACCAGCAGAGCCAGGGAGCGTGTCGAGCAGTACTTC
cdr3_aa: CATSRARERVEQYF

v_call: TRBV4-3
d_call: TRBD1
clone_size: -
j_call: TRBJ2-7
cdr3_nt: TGCGCCAGCAGCCAGCGGACAGGGGGTCCCTACGAGCAGTACTTC
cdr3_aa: CASSQRTGGPYEQYF

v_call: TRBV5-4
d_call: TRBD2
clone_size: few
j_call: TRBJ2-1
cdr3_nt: TGTGCCAGCAGCACGGGACTAGCGGGGAAAAATGAGCAGTTCTTC
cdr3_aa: CASSTGLAGKNEQFF

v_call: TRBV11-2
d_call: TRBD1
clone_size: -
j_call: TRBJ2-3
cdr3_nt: TGTGCCAGCAGCCCCAGGACAGGGGGCCTCGATACGCAGTATTTT
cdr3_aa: CASSPRTGGLDTQYF